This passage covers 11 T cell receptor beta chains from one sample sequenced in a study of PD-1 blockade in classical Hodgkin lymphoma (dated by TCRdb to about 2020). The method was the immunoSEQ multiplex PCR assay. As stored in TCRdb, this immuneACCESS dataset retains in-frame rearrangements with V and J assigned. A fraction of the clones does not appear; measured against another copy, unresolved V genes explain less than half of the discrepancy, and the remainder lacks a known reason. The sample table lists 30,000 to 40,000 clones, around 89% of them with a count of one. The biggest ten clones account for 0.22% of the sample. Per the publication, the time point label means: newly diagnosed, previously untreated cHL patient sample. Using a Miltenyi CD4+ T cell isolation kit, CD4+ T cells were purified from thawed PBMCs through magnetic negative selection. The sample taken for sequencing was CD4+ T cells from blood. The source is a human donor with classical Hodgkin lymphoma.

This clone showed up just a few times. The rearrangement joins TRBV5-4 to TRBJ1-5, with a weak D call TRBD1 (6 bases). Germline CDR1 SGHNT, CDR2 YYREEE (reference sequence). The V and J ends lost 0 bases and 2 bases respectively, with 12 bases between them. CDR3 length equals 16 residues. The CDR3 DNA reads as TGTGCCAGCAGCTTGGACGGGGGCCGGGGCAATCAGCCCCAGCATTTT. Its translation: CASSLDGGRGNQPQHF.

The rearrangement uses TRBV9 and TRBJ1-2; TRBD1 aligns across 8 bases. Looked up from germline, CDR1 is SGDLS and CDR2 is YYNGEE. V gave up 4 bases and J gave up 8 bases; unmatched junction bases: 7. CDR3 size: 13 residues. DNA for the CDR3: TGTGCCAGCAGCCCAGGGGGCTGGAAAGGCTACACCTTC. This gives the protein CASSPGGWKGYTF.

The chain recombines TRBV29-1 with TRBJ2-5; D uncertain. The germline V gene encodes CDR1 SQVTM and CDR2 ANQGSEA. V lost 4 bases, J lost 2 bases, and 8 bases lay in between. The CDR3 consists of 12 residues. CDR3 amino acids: CSVGQQQETQYF. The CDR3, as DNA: TGCAGCGTTGGCCAGCAGCAAGAGACCCAGTACTTC.

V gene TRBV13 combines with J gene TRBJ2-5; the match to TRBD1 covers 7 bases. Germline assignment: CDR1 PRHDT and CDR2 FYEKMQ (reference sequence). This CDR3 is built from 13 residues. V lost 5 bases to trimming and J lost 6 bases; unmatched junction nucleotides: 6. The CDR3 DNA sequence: TGTGCCAGCAGCCGACAGGGTGGGCAGACCCAGTACTTC. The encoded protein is CASSRQGGQTQYF.

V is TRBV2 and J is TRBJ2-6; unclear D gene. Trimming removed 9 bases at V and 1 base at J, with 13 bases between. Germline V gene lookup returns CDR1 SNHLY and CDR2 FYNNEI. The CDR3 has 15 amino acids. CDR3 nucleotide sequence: TGTGCCAGTCACAGTACACTGTCTGGGGCCAACGTCCTGACTTTC. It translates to CASHSTLSGANVLTF.

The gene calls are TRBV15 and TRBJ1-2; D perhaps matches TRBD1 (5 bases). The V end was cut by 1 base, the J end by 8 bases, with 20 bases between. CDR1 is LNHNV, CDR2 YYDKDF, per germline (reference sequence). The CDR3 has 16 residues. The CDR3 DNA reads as TGTGCCACCAGCAGAGTTCGGCAGGGAACAAGGCAAGGCTACACCTTC. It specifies CATSRVRQGTRQGYTF.

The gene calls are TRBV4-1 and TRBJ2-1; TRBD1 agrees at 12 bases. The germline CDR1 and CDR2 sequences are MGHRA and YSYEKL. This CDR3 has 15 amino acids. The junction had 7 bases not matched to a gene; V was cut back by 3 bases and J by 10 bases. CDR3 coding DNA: TGCGCCAGCAGCCAGCCGGGACAGGGGGCTCGGGAGCAGTTCTTC. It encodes CASSQPGQGAREQFF.

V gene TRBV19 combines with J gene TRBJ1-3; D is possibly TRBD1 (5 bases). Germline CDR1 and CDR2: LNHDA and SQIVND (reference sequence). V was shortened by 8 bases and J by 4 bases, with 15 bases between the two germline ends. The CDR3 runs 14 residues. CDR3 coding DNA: TGTGCCAGTCTCCCCCGGGACGGAGGAAACACCATATATTTT. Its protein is CASLPRDGGNTIYF.

CDR3 DNA sequence: TGTGCCAGCATCTTACGGTGGGGACAGGGAACTGAAGCTTTCTTT. Translating it yields CASILRWGQGTEAFF. The chain employs TRBV6-6 and TRBJ1-1; 9 bases match TRBD1. Looked up from germline, CDR1 is MNHNY and CDR2 is SVGAGI (reference sequence). V shed 7 bases, J shed 5 bases, and the junction held 11 bases outside the gene matches. CDR3 size: 15 residues.

The chain's CDR3 is CASSMGLAGPRDEQFF. The CDR3 DNA reads TGTGCCAGCAGTATGGGACTAGCGGGACCTAGGGATGAGCAGTTCTTC. The chain employs TRBV7-2 and TRBJ2-1, with 13 bases aligning to TRBD2. This CDR3 has 16 amino acids. V was pared by 6 bases and J by 8 bases, with 10 bases of the junction left unmatched. Germline CDR1 is SGHTA and CDR2 is FQGNSA.

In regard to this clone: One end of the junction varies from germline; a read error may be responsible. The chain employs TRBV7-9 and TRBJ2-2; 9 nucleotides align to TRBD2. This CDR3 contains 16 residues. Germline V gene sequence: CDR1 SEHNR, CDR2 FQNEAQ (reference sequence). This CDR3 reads CASSLGLAGNPGELFF. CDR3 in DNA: TGTGCCAGCAGCTTAGGCCTAGCGGGGAACCCCGGGGAGCTGTTTTTT.